A selection of T cell receptor beta chains follows, all from one sample in a study of blood T cell repertoires in COVID-19. The data were produced by immunoSEQ multiplex PCR, yet TCRdb's version contains in-frame clones alone and is incomplete. The sample consists of about 320,000 clones, nearly 90% of them appearing once. Sequenced input: PBMCs or T cells enriched from blood (not recorded which). These receptors came from a woman aged 25 to 39 who had recovered from COVID-19. CDR3s include the opening cysteine and the closing phenylalanine or tryptophan. The order of the fields is J gene, V gene, clone size, D gene, CDR3 DNA, CDR3 protein. The D gene is left open where the match is weak. Clone size is not always given. Where it is, it says once, few, many or a class for expanded clones.

J gene: TRBJ1-2; V gene: TRBV29-1; clone size: NA; D gene: NA; CDR3 DNA: TGCAGCGTTCGGGAGGGGATGTATGGCTACACCTTC; CDR3 protein: CSVREGMYGYTF
J gene: TRBJ1-2; V gene: TRBV3-1/TRBV3-2; clone size: NA; D gene: NA; CDR3 DNA: TGTGCCAGCAGCCCCCGGGGGGGGGCAATCTATGGCTACACCTTC; CDR3 protein: CASSPRGGAIYGYTF
J gene: TRBJ2-4; V gene: TRBV5-1; clone size: once; D gene: NA; CDR3 DNA: TGCGCCAGCAGCTTCGGTAATAGCGCGGCCAAAAACATTCAGTACTTC; CDR3 protein: CASSFGNSAAKNIQYF
J gene: TRBJ2-4; V gene: TRBV28; clone size: NA; D gene: NA; CDR3 DNA: TGTGCCAGCAGTTCCCGCCGCGGGGTAGCCAAAAACATTCAGTACTTC; CDR3 protein: CASSSRRGVAKNIQYF
J gene: TRBJ2-5; V gene: TRBV12-3/TRBV12-4; clone size: NA; D gene: NA; CDR3 DNA: TGTGCCAGCTCAGCGTACCAAGAGACCCAGTACTTC; CDR3 protein: CASSAYQETQYF
J gene: TRBJ1-1; V gene: TRBV13; clone size: NA; D gene: TRBD1; CDR3 DNA: TGTGCCAGCAGGGGGACAGGGGAGAACACTGAAGCTTTCTTT; CDR3 protein: CASRGTGENTEAFF
J gene: TRBJ1-5; V gene: TRBV7-9; clone size: NA; D gene: NA; CDR3 DNA: TGTGCCAGCAGCTTAGGGACAGCTAATAGCAATCAGCCCCAGCATTTT; CDR3 protein: CASSLGTANSNQPQHF
J gene: TRBJ2-7; V gene: TRBV30; clone size: few; D gene: TRBD1; CDR3 DNA: TGTGCCTGGATCCCCGGGACAGGAAGCTCCGAGCAGTACTTC; CDR3 protein: CAWIPGTGSSEQYF
J gene: TRBJ2-1; V gene: TRBV7-2; clone size: NA; D gene: NA; CDR3 DNA: TGTGCCAGCAGCCGCGGGTGGGGCGGGGCGAATGAGCAGTTCTTC; CDR3 protein: CASSRGWGGANEQFF
J gene: TRBJ1-2; V gene: TRBV15; clone size: NA; D gene: NA; CDR3 DNA: TGTGCCACCAGCAGAGATGTGGCGGACTATGGCTACACCTTC; CDR3 protein: CATSRDVADYGYTF
J gene: TRBJ1-1; V gene: TRBV5-5; clone size: NA; D gene: NA; CDR3 DNA: TGTGCCAGCAGCTGGCGGGACGAAGCTTTCTTT; CDR3 protein: CASSWRDEAFF